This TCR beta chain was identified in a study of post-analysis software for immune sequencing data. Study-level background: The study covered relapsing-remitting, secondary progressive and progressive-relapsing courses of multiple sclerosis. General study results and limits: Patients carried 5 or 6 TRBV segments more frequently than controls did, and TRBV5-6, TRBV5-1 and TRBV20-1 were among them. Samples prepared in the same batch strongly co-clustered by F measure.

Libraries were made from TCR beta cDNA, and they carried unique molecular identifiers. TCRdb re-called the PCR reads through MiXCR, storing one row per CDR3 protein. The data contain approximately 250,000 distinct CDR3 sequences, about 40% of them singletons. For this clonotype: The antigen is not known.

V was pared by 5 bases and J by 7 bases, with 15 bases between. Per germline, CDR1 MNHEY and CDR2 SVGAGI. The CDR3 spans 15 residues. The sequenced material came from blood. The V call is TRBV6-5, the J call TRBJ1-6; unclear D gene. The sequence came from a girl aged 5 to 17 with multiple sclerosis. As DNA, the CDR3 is TGTGCCAGCAGTCTAGGACCTCGGAGCAATTCACCCCTCCACTTT. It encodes CASSLGPRSNSPLHF.